The TCR beta chain under discussion was sequenced for a study of blood T cell repertoires in COVID-19. Background on the study: Acute-phase and convalescent COVID-19 samples originated in the United States, Italy and Spain. T cells, B-cell-depleted T cells, or PBMCs provided the cDNA or gDNA that served as material.

The authors' processing: How many nucleated cells were present was estimated from reference gene primer amplification. TCRdb keeps only in-frame clones here, not all; method: immunoSEQ multiplex PCR. The V and J calls and clone size are taken from that table; D and trimming were inferred from the DNA. The repertoire holds roughly 70,000 clones, about 82% seen once, with roughly a tenth in the top ten. The sequence came from a human donor in a cohort sampled during active COVID-19. The sequenced sample consisted of peripheral blood.

The CDR3 DNA reads TGTGCCAGCAGCTGGGGGATACAGGGGGGTGAGACCCAGTACTTC. It yields the protein CASSWGIQGGETQYF. The chain carries TRBV7-9 and TRBJ2-5, with 8 positions matching TRBD1. Germline-derived CDR1 and CDR2 are SEHNR and FQNEAQ (reference sequence). The CDR3 contains 15 residues. The ends lost 4 bases at V and 5 bases at J; junction bases unmatched: 9.